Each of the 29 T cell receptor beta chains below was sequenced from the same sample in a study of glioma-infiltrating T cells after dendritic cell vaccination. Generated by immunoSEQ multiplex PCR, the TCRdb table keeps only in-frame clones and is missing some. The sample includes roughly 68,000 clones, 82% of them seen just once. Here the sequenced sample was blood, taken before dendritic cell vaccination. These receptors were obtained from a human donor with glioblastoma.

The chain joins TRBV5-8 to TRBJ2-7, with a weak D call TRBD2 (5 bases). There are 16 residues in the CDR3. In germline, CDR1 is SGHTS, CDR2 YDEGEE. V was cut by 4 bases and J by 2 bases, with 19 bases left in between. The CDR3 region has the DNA TGTGCCAGCAGCCACGGACGCTTAGCCGGGACCTACGAGCAGTACTTC. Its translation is CASSHGRLAGTYEQYF.

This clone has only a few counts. The CDR3 reads CASSQVPGTVNQPQHF. The CDR3 DNA reads as TGCGCCAGCAGCCAAGTTCCGGGGACAGTTAATCAGCCCCAGCATTTT. The chain employs TRBV4-1 and TRBJ1-5; 7 bases line up with TRBD1. The length of the CDR3 is 16 residues. V was pared by 1 base and J by 4 bases, with 7 bases of the junction left unmatched. Germline assignment: CDR1 MGHRA and CDR2 YSYEKL.

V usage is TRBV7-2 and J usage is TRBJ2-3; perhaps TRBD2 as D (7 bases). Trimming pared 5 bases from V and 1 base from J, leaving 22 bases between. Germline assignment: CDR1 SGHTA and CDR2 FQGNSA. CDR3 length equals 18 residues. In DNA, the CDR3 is TGTGCCAGCAGCATTTGGGCCTTTAGGGGGGGACGCACAGATACGCAGTATTTT. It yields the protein CASSIWAFRGGRTDTQYF. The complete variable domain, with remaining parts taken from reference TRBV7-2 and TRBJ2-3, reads GAGVSQSPSNKVTEKGKDVELRCDPISGHTALYWYRQSLGQGLEFLIYFQGNSAPDKSGLPSDRFSAERTGGSVSTLTIQRTQQEDSAVYLCASSIWAFRGGRTDTQYFGPGTRLTVL.

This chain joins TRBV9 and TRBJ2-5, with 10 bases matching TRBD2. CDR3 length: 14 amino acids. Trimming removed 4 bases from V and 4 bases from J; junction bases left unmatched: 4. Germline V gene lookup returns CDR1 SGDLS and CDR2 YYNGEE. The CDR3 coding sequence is TGTGCCAGCAGCTTAGCGGGGGGACGAGAGACCCAGTACTTC. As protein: CASSLAGGRETQYF.

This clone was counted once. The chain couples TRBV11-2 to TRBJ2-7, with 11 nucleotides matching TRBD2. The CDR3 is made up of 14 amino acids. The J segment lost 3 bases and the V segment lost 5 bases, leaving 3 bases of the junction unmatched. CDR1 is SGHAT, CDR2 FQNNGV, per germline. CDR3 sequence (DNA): TGTGCCAGCAGCGGGGGGACTAGCGGCTACGAGCAGTACTTC. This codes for CASSGGTSGYEQYF.

In DNA form, the CDR3 reads TGCGCCAGCAGCTTGGAAGTAGCGGGGGCCACAGATACGCAGTATTTT. It translates to CASSLEVAGATDTQYF. This chain joins TRBV5-1 and TRBJ2-3; 9 nucleotides agree with TRBD2. Germline V CDR1 and CDR2: SGHRS, YFSETQ. V shed 0 bases and J 2 bases; nucleotides not matched to a gene: 4. This CDR3 has 16 residues. Full variable domain (missing parts from reference TRBV5-1 and TRBJ2-3): KAGVTQTPRYLIKTRGQQVTLSCSPISGHRSVSWYQQTPGQGLQFLFEYFSETQRNKGNFPGRFSGRQFSNSRSEMNVSTLELGDSALYLCASSLEVAGATDTQYFGPGTRLTVL.

The CDR3 DNA reads TGTGCCAGCAGGAGTTATCAGCCCCAGCATTTT. Encoded protein: CASRSYQPQHF. This chain links TRBV6-6 with TRBJ1-5, with no clear D. The CDR3 totals 11 residues. The germline gives CDR1 MNHNY, CDR2 SVGAGI (reference sequence). The ends were cut back, 6 bases at V and 5 bases at J, with 5 bases in the middle.

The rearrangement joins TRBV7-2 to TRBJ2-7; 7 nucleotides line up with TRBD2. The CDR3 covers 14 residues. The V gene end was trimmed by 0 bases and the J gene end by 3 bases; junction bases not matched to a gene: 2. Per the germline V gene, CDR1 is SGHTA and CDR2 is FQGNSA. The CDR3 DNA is TGTGCCAGCAGCTTAGCCGGGACTATCTACGAGCAGTACTTC. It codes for CASSLAGTIYEQYF.

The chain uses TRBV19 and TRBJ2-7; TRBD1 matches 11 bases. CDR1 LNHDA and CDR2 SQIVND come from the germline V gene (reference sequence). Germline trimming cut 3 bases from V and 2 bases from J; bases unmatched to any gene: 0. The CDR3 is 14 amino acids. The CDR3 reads CASSMGQGAYEQYF. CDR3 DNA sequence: TGTGCCAGTAGTATGGGACAGGGGGCCTACGAGCAGTACTTC.

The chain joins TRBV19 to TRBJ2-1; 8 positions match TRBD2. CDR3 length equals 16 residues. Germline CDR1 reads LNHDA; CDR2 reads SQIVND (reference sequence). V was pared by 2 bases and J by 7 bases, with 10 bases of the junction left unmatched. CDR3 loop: CASSIWGGGLMNEQFF. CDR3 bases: TGTGCCAGTAGTATATGGGGCGGGGGGCTAATGAATGAGCAGTTCTTC.

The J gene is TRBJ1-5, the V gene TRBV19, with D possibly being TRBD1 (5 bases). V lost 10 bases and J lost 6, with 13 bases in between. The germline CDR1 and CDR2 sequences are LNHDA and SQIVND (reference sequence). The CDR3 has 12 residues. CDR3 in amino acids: CATGGLGQPQHF. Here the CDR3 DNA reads TGTGCCACTGGGGGACTCGGTCAGCCCCAGCATTTT.

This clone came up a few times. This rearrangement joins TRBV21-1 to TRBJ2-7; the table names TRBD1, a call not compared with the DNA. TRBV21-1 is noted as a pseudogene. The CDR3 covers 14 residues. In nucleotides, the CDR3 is TGTGCCAGCAGCGCCCGGGACAGGGAATACGAGCAGTACTTC. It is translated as CASSARDREYEQYF.

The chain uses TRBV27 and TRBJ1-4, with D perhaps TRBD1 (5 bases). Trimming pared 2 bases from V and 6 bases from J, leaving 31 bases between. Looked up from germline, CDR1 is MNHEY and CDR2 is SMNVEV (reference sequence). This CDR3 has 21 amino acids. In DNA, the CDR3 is TGTGCCAGCAGTTTACGGACTTATATAGTCAGGCGCAAGGCGGGGGATGAAAAACTGTTTTTT. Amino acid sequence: CASSLRTYIVRRKAGDEKLFF.

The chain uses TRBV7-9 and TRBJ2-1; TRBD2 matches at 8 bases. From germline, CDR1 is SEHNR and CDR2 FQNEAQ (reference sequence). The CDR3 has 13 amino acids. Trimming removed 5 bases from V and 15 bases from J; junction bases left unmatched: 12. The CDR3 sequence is CASSPGGGLVAFF. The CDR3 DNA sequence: TGTGCCAGCAGCCCGGGGGGGGGATTGGTGGCGTTCTTC.

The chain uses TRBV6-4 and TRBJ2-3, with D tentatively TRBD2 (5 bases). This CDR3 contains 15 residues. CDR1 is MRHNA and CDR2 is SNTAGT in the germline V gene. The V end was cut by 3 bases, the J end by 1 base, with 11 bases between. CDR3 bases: TGTGCCAGCAGTGATGCGGGCTTGGGCACAGATACGCAGTATTTT. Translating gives CASSDAGLGTDTQYF.

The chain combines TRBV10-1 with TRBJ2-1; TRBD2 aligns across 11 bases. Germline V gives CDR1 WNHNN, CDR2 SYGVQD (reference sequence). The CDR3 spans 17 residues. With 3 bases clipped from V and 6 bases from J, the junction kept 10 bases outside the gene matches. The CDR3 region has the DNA TGCGCCAGCAGTGACCTAGGTCTAGCGGGGGGCCCCAATGAGCAGTTCTTC. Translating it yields CASSDLGLAGGPNEQFF.

In nucleotides, the CDR3 is TGCGCCAGCAGCCCGTCCCTTGGACAGGATCAGTTCTTC. It yields the protein CASSPSLGQDQFF. The rearrangement links TRBV4-1 to TRBJ2-1; 7 bases fit TRBD1. CDR1 is MGHRA and CDR2 is YSYEKL in the germline V gene. V gave up 4 bases and J gave up 13 bases; unmatched junction bases: 10. CDR3 size: 13 residues.

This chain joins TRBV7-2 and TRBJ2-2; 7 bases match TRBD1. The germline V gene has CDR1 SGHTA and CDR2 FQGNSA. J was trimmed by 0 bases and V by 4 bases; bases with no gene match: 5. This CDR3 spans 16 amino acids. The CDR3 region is CASSYTGVTNTGELFF. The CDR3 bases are TGTGCCAGCAGCTATACAGGGGTTACGAACACCGGGGAGCTGTTTTTT.

The CDR3 protein is CSVRQGEGEQYF. The CDR3 DNA sequence: TGCAGCGTTCGACAGGGAGAGGGCGAGCAGTACTTC. The chain has TRBV29-1 and TRBJ2-7; 7 bases are a match to TRBD1. The V and J ends lost 5 bases and 6 bases, in that order; junction bases with no gene match: 7. Per the germline V gene, CDR1 is SQVTM and CDR2 is ANQGSEA. The CDR3 covers 12 residues.

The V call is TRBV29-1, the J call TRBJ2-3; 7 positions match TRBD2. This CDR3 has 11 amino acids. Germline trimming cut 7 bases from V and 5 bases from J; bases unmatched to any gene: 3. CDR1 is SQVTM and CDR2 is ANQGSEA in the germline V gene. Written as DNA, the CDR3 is TGCAGCGCCAGGGAGGGAGATACGCAGTATTTT. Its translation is CSAREGDTQYF.

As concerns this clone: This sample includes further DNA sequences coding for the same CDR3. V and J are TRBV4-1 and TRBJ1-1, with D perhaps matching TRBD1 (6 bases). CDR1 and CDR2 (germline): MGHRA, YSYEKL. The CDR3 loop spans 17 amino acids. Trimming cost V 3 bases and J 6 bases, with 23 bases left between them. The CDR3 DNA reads TGCGCCAGCAGCCACCTCGGGCAGGGGCTTAATGTTCCTGAAGCTTTCTTT. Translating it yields CASSHLGQGLNVPEAFF.

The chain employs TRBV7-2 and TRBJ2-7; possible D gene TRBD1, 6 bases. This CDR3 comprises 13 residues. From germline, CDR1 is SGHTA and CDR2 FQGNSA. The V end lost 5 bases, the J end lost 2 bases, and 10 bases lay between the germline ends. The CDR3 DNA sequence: TGTGCCAGCAGCGCCACAGGGACCTACGAGCAGTACTTC. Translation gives CASSATGTYEQYF. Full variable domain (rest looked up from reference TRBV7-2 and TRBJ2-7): GAGVSQSPSNKVTEKGKDVELRCDPISGHTALYWYRQSLGQGLEFLIYFQGNSAPDKSGLPSDRFSAERTGGSVSTLTIQRTQQEDSAVYLCASSATGTYEQYFGPGTRLTVT.

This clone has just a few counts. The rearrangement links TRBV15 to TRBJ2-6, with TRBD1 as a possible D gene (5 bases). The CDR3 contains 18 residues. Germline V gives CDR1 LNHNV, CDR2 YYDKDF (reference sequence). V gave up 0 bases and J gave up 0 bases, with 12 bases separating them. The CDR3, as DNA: TGTGCCACCAGCAGAGATATTAGACAGTACTCTGGGGCCAACGTCCTGACTTTC. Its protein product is CATSRDIRQYSGANVLTF. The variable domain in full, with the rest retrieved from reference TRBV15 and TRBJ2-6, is DAMVIQNPRYQVTQFGKPVTLSCSQTLNHNVMYWYQQKSSQAPKLLFHYYDKDFNNEADTPDNFQSRRPNTSFCFLDIRSPGLGDTAMYLCATSRDIRQYSGANVLTFGAGSRLTVL.

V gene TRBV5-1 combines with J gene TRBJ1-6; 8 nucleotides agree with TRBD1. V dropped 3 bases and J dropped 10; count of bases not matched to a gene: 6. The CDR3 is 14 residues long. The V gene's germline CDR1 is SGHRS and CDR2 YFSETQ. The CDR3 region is CASSSGQGTSPLHF. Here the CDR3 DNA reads TGCGCCAGCAGCTCCGGACAGGGTACGTCACCCCTCCACTTT.

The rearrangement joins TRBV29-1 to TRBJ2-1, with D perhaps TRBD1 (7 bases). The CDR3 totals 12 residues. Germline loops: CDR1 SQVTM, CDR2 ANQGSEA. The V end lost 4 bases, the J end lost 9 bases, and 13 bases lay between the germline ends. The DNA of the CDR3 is TGCAGCGTTGGCCCCCAGGGGGGTGAGCAGTTCTTC. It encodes CSVGPQGGEQFF.

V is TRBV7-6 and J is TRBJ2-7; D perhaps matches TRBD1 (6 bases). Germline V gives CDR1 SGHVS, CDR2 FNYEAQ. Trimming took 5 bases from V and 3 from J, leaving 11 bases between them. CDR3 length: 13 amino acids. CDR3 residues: CASSLYRDYEQYF. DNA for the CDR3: TGTGCCAGCAGCCTGTACAGGGACTACGAGCAGTACTTC.

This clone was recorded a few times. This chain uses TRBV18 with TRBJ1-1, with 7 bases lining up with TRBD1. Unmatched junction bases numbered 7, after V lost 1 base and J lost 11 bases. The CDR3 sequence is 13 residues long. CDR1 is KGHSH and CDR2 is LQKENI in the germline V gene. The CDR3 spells CASSPLDRVGAFF. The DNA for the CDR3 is TGTGCCAGCTCACCACTAGACAGGGTTGGTGCTTTCTTT. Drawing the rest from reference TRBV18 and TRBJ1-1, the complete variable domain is NAGVMQNPRHLVRRRGQEARLRCSPMKGHSHVYWYRQLPEEGLKFMVYLQKENIIDESGMPKERFSAEFPKEGPSILRIQQVVRGDSAAYFCASSPLDRVGAFFGQGTRLTVV.

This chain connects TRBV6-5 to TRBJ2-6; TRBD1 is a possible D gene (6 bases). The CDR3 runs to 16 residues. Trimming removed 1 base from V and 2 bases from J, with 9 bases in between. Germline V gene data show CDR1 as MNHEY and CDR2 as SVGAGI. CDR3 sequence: CASSYFRGTGANVLTF. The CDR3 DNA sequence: TGTGCCAGCAGTTACTTCAGGGGAACTGGGGCCAACGTCCTGACTTTC.

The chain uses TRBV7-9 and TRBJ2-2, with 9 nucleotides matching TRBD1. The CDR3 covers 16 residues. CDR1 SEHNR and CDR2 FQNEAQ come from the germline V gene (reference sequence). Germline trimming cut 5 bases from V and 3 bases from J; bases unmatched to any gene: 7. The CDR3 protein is CASSINRGRYTGELFF. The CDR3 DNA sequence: TGTGCCAGCAGCATAAACAGGGGGCGTTACACCGGGGAGCTGTTTTTT.